This TCR beta chain emerged from a study of blood T cell repertoires in COVID-19. Donors were grouped by their self-reported clinical history. Germline V CDR1 and CDR2: SGHTA, FQGNSA. The V end lost 5 bases, the J end lost 1 base, and 18 bases lay between the germline ends. The CDR3 has 17 amino acids. As processed by the authors: Using reference gene primer amplification, nucleated cell counts were estimated. Assay: immunoSEQ multiplex PCR; the TCRdb copy retains only in-frame clones and omits some. V and J calls and clone size are as listed in that table; D and trimming were resolved from the DNA. The data contain under 300,000 clones, 88% of them singletons.

This chain joins TRBV7-2 and TRBJ1-5; D possibly corresponds to TRBD1 (6 bases). The specimen was PBMCs or T cells enriched from blood (not recorded which). This clonotype was sampled from a middle-aged woman who had been exposed to COVID-19. As DNA, the CDR3 is TGTGCCAGCAGCCCTAGAGGGGGAGGGACGAGCAATCAGCCCCAGCATTTT. This translates into CASSPRGGGTSNQPQHF.